The 18 T cell receptor beta chains reported below all come from one sample, sequenced in a study of blood T cells in healthy people across ages. The use of a sample-barcoded 5' primer and a J-beta primer mix characterized a second PCR of roughly 6 to 11 cycles. In TCRdb, the 5' RACE reads were re-called with MiXCR into one record per CDR3 protein. Of hundreds of thousands of distinct CDR3 sequences listed, roughly 25% are singletons. The same sample was also studied in work on T cells of mothers and their children.

Sample: blood. These receptors came from a boy between 10 and 17 years old in good health.

V usage is TRBV20-1 and J usage is TRBJ2-7; D unclear. Trimming pared 3 bases from V and 0 bases from J, leaving 12 bases between. The CDR3 is 14 amino acids. Germline V lookup: CDR1 DFQATT, CDR2 SNEGSKA (reference sequence). CDR3 DNA sequence: TGCAGTGCTAGTGACGGAAGGAGCTCCTACGAGCAGTACTTC. This codes for CSASDGRSSYEQYF.

A few counts support this clonotype. This chain joins TRBV5-1 and TRBJ2-3; 7 nucleotides align to TRBD2. Germline V gene data show CDR1 as SGHRS and CDR2 as YFSETQ. This CDR3 has 15 residues. Losses at the gene ends were 4 bases for V and 4 bases for J; bases not matched to a gene: 9. In DNA, the CDR3 is TGCGCCAGCAGCCCACTCGGACTAGTTGCAGATACGCAGTATTTT. It specifies CASSPLGLVADTQYF. Complete variable domain (other parts from reference TRBV5-1 and TRBJ2-3): KAGVTQTPRYLIKTRGQQVTLSCSPISGHRSVSWYQQTPGQGLQFLFEYFSETQRNKGNFPGRFSGRQFSNSRSEMNVSTLELGDSALYLCASSPLGLVADTQYFGPGTRLTVL.

This chain connects TRBV7-9 to TRBJ2-4; possibly TRBD2 for D (5 bases). CDR1 and CDR2 from the germline V gene are SEHNR and FQNEAQ (reference sequence). The CDR3 is 14 residues long. Deletions cut 8 bases from V and 0 bases from J, with 11 bases between. In DNA, the CDR3 is TGTGCCAGCGCTGAGGGTCTAGCCAAAAACATTCAGTACTTC. This encodes CASAEGLAKNIQYF.

The chain links TRBV5-1 to TRBJ2-5; a possible D gene is TRBD2 (5 bases). The J call is uncertain, as TRBJ2-1 better fits the DNA end. In germline, CDR1 is SGHRS, CDR2 YFSETQ. CDR3 length: 16 residues. CDR3: CASSLGVRGGGNEQFF. DNA for the CDR3: TGCGCCAGCAGCTTGGGGGTTCGCGGAGGTGGGAATGAGCAGTTCTTC.

The chain recombines TRBV15 with TRBJ2-3; 11 nucleotides align to TRBD2. J lost 5 bases, V lost 0 bases, and 7 bases had no gene match. The CDR3 loop spans 17 amino acids. Germline CDR1 LNHNV, CDR2 YYDKDF (reference sequence). Here the CDR3 reads CATSRDGLAGEGDTQYF. The CDR3 region has the DNA TGTGCCACCAGCAGAGATGGACTAGCGGGCGAGGGAGATACGCAGTATTTT.

The chain combines TRBV2 with TRBJ2-1; 8 positions agree with TRBD1. The J call may be mistaken, given a closer DNA end match to TRBJ2-5. Germline CDR1 is SNHLY and CDR2 is FYNNEI. This CDR3 has 14 residues. The CDR3 loop is CASSKGTGQETQYF. The DNA for the CDR3 is TGTGCCAGCAGTAAGGGGACAGGACAAGAGACCCAGTACTTC.

A few counts support this clonotype. This rearrangement joins TRBV2 to TRBJ2-5; 10 bases are shared with TRBD2. The end of the DNA is better explained by TRBJ2-7, so the J call may be wrong. The germline CDR1 and CDR2 sequences are SNHLY and FYNNEI. The CDR3 contains 13 residues. The CDR3 DNA sequence: TGTGCCAGCTGTAGCGGGAGGTCCTACGAGCAGTACTTC. Translated: CASCSGRSYEQYF.

The V gene is TRBV7-8, the J gene TRBJ2-5, with D unresolved. The CDR3 has 16 residues. In germline, CDR1 is SGHVS, CDR2 FQNEAQ. V was shortened by 4 bases and J by 2 bases, with 17 bases between the two germline ends. The DNA for the CDR3 is TGTGCCAGCAGCTGGATCCCGGGCCTCGGGCAAGAGACCCAGTACTTC. It is translated as CASSWIPGLGQETQYF.

The chain couples TRBV12-5 to TRBJ2-2; 9 bases are shared with TRBD1. Germline assignment: CDR1 LGHNT and CDR2 FRNRAP. V lost 5 bases to trimming and J lost 8 bases; unmatched junction nucleotides: 6. The CDR3 length is 14 residues. CDR3 nucleotide sequence: TGTGCTAGTGGTGAACGGACAGGGGTTGGGGAGCTGTTTTTT. Translation: CASGERTGVGELFF.

CDR3 residues: CASSLRAGITDTQYF. The CDR3 coding sequence is TGTGCCAGCAGCTTAAGGGCAGGGATCACAGATACGCAGTATTTT. This chain joins TRBV7-3 and TRBJ2-3; D might be TRBD1 (5 bases). Between the trimmed V and J ends, which lost 1 base and 2 bases, there was a span of 10 bases. This CDR3 has 15 residues. Germline loops: CDR1 SGHTA, CDR2 FQGTGA.

This clonotype was recorded at least ten times. This chain connects TRBV10-3 to TRBJ2-4; 7 nucleotides match TRBD2. V trimming: 0 bases; J trimming: 8 bases; junction bases outside the gene matches: 7. Germline lookup yields CDR1 ENHRY and CDR2 SYGVKD. The CDR3 totals 15 residues. The CDR3 region has the DNA TGTGCCATCAGTGAGTCGATTGGCAGCGGGGACATTCAGTACTTC. Its translation is CAISESIGSGDIQYF.

This chain joins TRBV28 and TRBJ2-3; weak D call: TRBD1 (6 bases). The CDR3 is 13 residues long. CDR1 is MDHEN and CDR2 is SYDVKM in the germline V gene. Trimming left V 9 bases short and J 2 bases short, with 12 bases between. The CDR3 here is CASRGGNTDTQYF. The CDR3 DNA sequence: TGTGCCAGTAGAGGGGGAAACACAGATACGCAGTATTTT. Full variable domain (missing parts from reference TRBV28 and TRBJ2-3): DVKVTQSSRYLVKRTGEKVFLECVQDMDHENMFWYRQDPGLGLRLIYFSYDVKMKEKGDIPEGYSVSREKKERFSLILESASTNQTSMYLCASRGGNTDTQYFGPGTRLTVL.

A few counts support this clonotype. This rearrangement joins TRBV25-1 to TRBJ2-5; tentative D call: TRBD1 (6 bases). The J call may be faulty, since TRBJ2-1 better matches the DNA end. The CDR3 sequence is 15 residues long. Per the germline V gene, CDR1 is MGHDK and CDR2 is SYGVNS. The CDR3 protein is CASSVQGSVLNEQFF. DNA for the CDR3: TGTGCCAGCAGTGTTCAGGGGTCGGTACTCAATGAGCAGTTCTTC.

In its sample, this clonotype was seen a few times. This chain joins TRBV5-1 and TRBJ2-1; 9 positions agree with TRBD2. Germline V lookup: CDR1 SGHRS, CDR2 YFSETQ. This CDR3 region has 16 residues. Losses at the gene ends were 3 bases for V and 6 bases for J; bases not matched to a gene: 10. CDR3 DNA: TGCGCCAGCAGCTCGAACCCTAGCGGGGCCCTCAATGAGCAGTTCTTC. It yields the protein CASSSNPSGALNEQFF.

This clonotype was seen a few times. The chain has TRBV7-9 and TRBJ2-1; D gene unclear. The V end lost 8 bases, the J end lost 8 bases, and 10 bases lay between the germline ends. Germline V gene data show CDR1 as SEHNR and CDR2 as FQNEAQ (reference sequence). The CDR3 spans 11 residues. For the CDR3, the DNA is TGTGCCAGCCTTGTGGGTGATGAGCAGTTCTTC. This gives the protein CASLVGDEQFF.

The chain joins TRBV2 to TRBJ1-6; a weak D match, TRBD1 (5 bases). The CDR3 is made up of 14 amino acids. Trimming took 5 bases from V and 7 from J, leaving 12 bases between them. Germline V gene sequence: CDR1 SNHLY, CDR2 FYNNEI. CDR3 region: CASSPEKGNSPLHF. Here the CDR3 DNA reads TGTGCCAGCAGTCCCGAAAAGGGGAATTCACCCCTCCACTTT. The whole variable domain, remainder taken from reference TRBV2 and TRBJ1-6, is EPEVTQTPSHQVTQMGQEVILRCVPISNHLYFYWYRQILGQKVEFLVSFYNNEISEKSEIFDDQFSVERPDGSNFTLKIRSTKLEDSAMYFCASSPEKGNSPLHFGNGTRLTVT.

This clonotype has a handful of counts. The V call is TRBV7-3, the J call TRBJ2-3; 7 bases fit TRBD1. CDR1 SGHTA and CDR2 FQGTGA come from the germline V gene. With 5 bases clipped from V and 1 base from J, the junction kept 3 bases outside the gene matches. This CDR3 is 14 amino acids long. The CDR3 reads CASSKTGGTDTQYF. The CDR3, as DNA: TGTGCCAGCAGCAAAACAGGGGGCACAGATACGCAGTATTTT. Full variable domain (rest looked up from reference TRBV7-3 and TRBJ2-3): GAGVSQTPSNKVTEKGKYVELRCDPISGHTALYWYRQSLGQGPEFLIYFQGTGAADDSGLPNDRFFAVRPEGSVSTLKIQRTERGDSAVYLCASSKTGGTDTQYFGPGTRLTVL.

This clonotype was picked up a small number of times. CDR3 in DNA: TGTGCCAGCGGATTACTGGAGACCCAGTACTTC. Translated: CASGLLETQYF. The J gene is TRBJ2-5, the V gene TRBV12-3 or TRBV12-4; D gene ambiguous. V was pared by 8 bases and J by 5 bases, with 9 bases between. CDR3 length: 11 residues.